These T cell receptor beta chains were read from a single sample in a study of molecular identifiers for immune sequencing clone quantification. A single record per CDR3 protein comes from TCRdb applying MiXCR to the PCR reads. The table lists under 800,000 distinct CDR3 sequences, 25% of them singletons, with 0.78% in the top ten. Sequencing was done on a sample of naive CD8+ T cells from blood, with Jurkat cell RNA spiked in. The receptor set was obtained from a human donor in good health. Some libraries in this study had Jurkat cell RNA spiked in. Both conserved end residues are part of each CDR3. A D gene is named only where the DNA matches it firmly. A row's size may be missing; if present it is once, few, many or a size class.

CDR3 protein,CDR3 DNA,J gene,V gene,D gene,clone size
CASRRQDHEPYEQYF,TGTGCCAGCAGGAGACAGGACCATGAACCCTACGAGCAGTACTTC,TRBJ2-7,TRBV6-5,-,few
CASSQRSGRETQYF,TGTGCCAGCAGCCAAAGGAGCGGGAGAGAGACCCAGTACTTC,TRBJ2-5,TRBV4-2,TRBD2,-
CASRTRGGGAPNTQYF,TGTGCCAGCAGGACCCGGGGCGGGGGGGCCCCAAATACGCAGTATTTT,TRBJ2-3,TRBV6-5,TRBD2,many
CASSMLLNTEAFF,TGTGCCAGTAGTATGTTGCTGAACACTGAAGCTTTCTTT,TRBJ1-1,TRBV19,-,-
CAWSWGLAGETYNEQFF,TGTGCCTGGAGTTGGGGACTAGCGGGAGAGACCTACAATGAGCAGTTCTTC,TRBJ2-1,TRBV30,TRBD2,-
CASSLGQAWQPQHF,TGTGCCAGCAGTTTGGGACAGGCGTGGCAGCCCCAGCATTTT,TRBJ1-5,TRBV6-5,TRBD1,many
CASSLGKWWQDQTSGPTDTQYF,TGTGCCAGCAGCTTAGGGAAATGGTGGCAAGACCAAACTAGCGGACCCACAGATACGCAGTATTTT,TRBJ2-3,TRBV7-2,TRBD2,few
CSASSSGVYNEQFF,TGCAGTGCTAGTTCTAGCGGGGTCTACAATGAGCAGTTCTTC,TRBJ2-1,TRBV20-1,TRBD2,-
CASSSDRGESPLHF,TGTGCCAGCAGCTCGGACAGGGGTGAGTCACCCCTCCACTTT,TRBJ1-6,TRBV7-6,TRBD1,-
CASSIGTGGTGQPQHF,TGTGCCAGTAGTATAGGGACAGGGGGCACGGGTCAGCCCCAGCATTTT,TRBJ1-5,TRBV19,TRBD1,many
CASSLLASGAHTYEQYF,TGTGCCAGCAGTTTATTAGCTAGCGGGGCCCATACCTACGAGCAGTACTTC,TRBJ2-7,TRBV27,TRBD2,many
CAPWCGSGETQYF,TGTGCCCCATGGTGCGGGAGTGGAGAGACCCAGTACTTC,TRBJ2-5,TRBV6-6,TRBD2,few
CASSLLRPKGISGTEAFF,TGTGCCAGCAGTCTCTTACGCCCGAAGGGCATCTCGGGCACTGAAGCTTTCTTT,TRBJ1-1,TRBV6-2/TRBV6-3,-,-
CASSGLNEQFF,TGTGCCAGCAGCGGGTTAAATGAGCAGTTCTTC,TRBJ2-1,TRBV11-3,-,-
CASSLVGTSGHVQYF,TGTGCCAGCAGCTTAGTGGGGACTAGCGGCCACGTGCAGTACTTC,TRBJ2-7,TRBV7-9,TRBD2,few
CASSSTVGTSRLETQYF,TGTGCCAGCAGCTCCACGGTCGGGACTAGCAGGTTGGAGACCCAGTACTTC,TRBJ2-5,TRBV11-2,TRBD2,few
CASSLGVPNQPQHF,TGTGCCAGCAGTTTAGGCGTTCCTAATCAGCCCCAGCATTTT,TRBJ1-5,TRBV27,-,many
CASSPLASGQETQYF,TGTGCCAGCAGCCCCCTGGCTAGCGGCCAAGAGACCCAGTACTTC,TRBJ2-5,TRBV9,TRBD2,-
CASSLSRYRYGMNTEAFF,TGTGCCAGCAGTTTATCGAGGTACAGATATGGGATGAACACTGAAGCTTTCTTT,TRBJ1-1,TRBV27,-,many
CSVETSWDGQYF,TGTAGCGTCGAGACTAGCTGGGACGGGCAGTACTTC,TRBJ2-7,TRBV29-1,TRBD2,-
CASSQVSGGAGSHNEQFF,TGTGCCAGCAGCCAAGTTAGCGGGGGGGCCGGTTCCCACAATGAGCAGTTCTTC,TRBJ2-1,TRBV3-1,TRBD2,few
CASSAGLAIETQYF,TGTGCCAGCAGCGCGGGACTAGCGATAGAGACCCAGTACTTC,TRBJ2-5,TRBV5-5,TRBD2,-